This TCR beta chain was obtained from a study of vaccination and CD4 T cells after COVID-19. Trimming removed 2 bases at V and 4 bases at J, with 9 bases between. The CDR3 spans 14 residues. Per the germline V gene, CDR1 is MNHEY and CDR2 is SVGAGI. With the Oncomine TCR Beta short-read assay, DNA from cultured CD4+ T cells was sequenced. TCRdb independently ran MiXCR on the PCR reads; one entry per CDR3 protein. The table has some 15,000 distinct CDR3 sequences, around 48% seen once. Treatment denoted: approximately 10-day PBMC culture with coronavirus spike peptide pools or control peptides (ViraFEST assay). On this clonotype itself: Its cognate antigen is unknown.

The source material was CD4+ T cells from blood, cultured in vitro. V gene TRBV6-5 combines with J gene TRBJ2-1, with D possibly TRBD2 on 5 matching bases. The source is a human donor who had recovered from COVID-19. CDR3 DNA sequence: TGTGCCAGCAGTTACGGTGGACTTTACAATGAGCAGTTCTTC. Translation: CASSYGGLYNEQFF.